Here is one T cell receptor (beta chain) with its context. Its antigen is as yet unknown. One end of the junction fails to match germline, which may point to a read error. The data were taken from a study of breast tumors, draining lymph nodes, adjacent tissues. Germline values: CDR1 SGDLS, CDR2 YYNGEE. The length of the CDR3 is 14 residues. TCRdb re-called the multiplex PCR reads with MiXCR, one entry per CDR3 protein. The repertoire holds 20,000 to 25,000 distinct CDR3 sequences, around 50% seen once, with 13% to 15% in the top ten. Findings and caveats of the study: Compared with lymph nodes, tumors were less diverse; compared with nontumor tissue, more. Compared with basal-like, luminal-like tumors shared significantly more repertoire with nontumor tissue. Data fit most tumor T cells coming from lymph node, expanding in tumor.

The clonotype comes from a female donor with breast cancer. Some clones in this sample may be carry-over from other donors' samples. The sequenced sample was breast tumor tissue. V usage is TRBV9 and J usage is TRBJ2-1; 7 bases align to TRBD1. The CDR3 region has the DNA TGTGCCAGCAGTGGGGACAGCTCCTTCAATGAGCAGTTCTTC. Residues: CASSGDSSFNEQFF.